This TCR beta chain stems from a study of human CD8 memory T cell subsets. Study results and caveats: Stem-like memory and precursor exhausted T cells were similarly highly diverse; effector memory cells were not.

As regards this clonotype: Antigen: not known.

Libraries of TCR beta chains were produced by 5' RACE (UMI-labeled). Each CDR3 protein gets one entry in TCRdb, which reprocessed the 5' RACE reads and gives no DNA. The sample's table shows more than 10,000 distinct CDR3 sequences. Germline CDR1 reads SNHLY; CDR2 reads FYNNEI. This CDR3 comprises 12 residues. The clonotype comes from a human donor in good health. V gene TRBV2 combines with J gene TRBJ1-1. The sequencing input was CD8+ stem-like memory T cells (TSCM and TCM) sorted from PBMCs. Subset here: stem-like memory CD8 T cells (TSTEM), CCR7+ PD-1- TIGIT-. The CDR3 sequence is CASSIMNTEAFF.